This TCR beta chain was obtained from a study of prognosis after radiotherapy for stage I lung cancer. Study results and caveats: There was no determination made of whether the expanded TCR clones were tumor-specific.

Peripheral venous blood was drawn in approximately 5.9-milliliter volumes, with a draw taken at each of two separate time points. Comments on this clonotype: Its antigen is undetermined.

The TCR beta CDR3 region was amplified from genomic DNA, with two rounds of multiplex PCR being used for the amplification. The first round of PCR was done with primers that matched each TRBV and TRBJ gene. TCRdb reprocessed the multiplex PCR reads with MiXCR, giving one entry per CDR3 protein. Of around 30,000 distinct CDR3 sequences listed, about 33% are singletons. The material was PBMCs, obtained before or after stereotactic body radiation therapy (not recorded which). This sequence was found in a donor over 45 with non-small cell lung cancer.

The CDR3 sequence: CASSNLSRNEQFF. The CDR3 DNA sequence: TGTGCCAGCAGCAACTTGAGTCGGAATGAGCAGTTCTTC. The chain has TRBV27 and TRBJ2-1; D unclear. The CDR3 has 13 amino acids. In germline, CDR1 is MNHEY, CDR2 SMNVEV (reference sequence). Trimming stripped 6 bases from V and 7 bases from J, with 13 bases between.